This TCR beta chain was retrieved from a study of control samples from healthy donors and cancer patients. CDR1 and CDR2 from the germline V gene are SGHVS and FQNEAQ. Trimming left V 1 base short and J 3 bases short, with 9 bases between. This CDR3 is built from 14 residues. TCRdb's copy holds only in-frame clones and misses some; the assay was immunoSEQ multiplex PCR. Of fewer than 90,000 clones in the sample, nearly 90% were seen once. V is TRBV7-8 and J is TRBJ1-1; D gene unclear. The TCR originated in a woman in her 50s in good health. The source material was blood. CDR3 region: CASSLVLADTEAFF. The CDR3 DNA reads TGTGCCAGCAGCTTAGTGCTGGCCGACACTGAAGCTTTCTTT. Combining the CDR3 with reference TRBV7-8 and TRBJ1-1 gives the whole variable domain GAGVSQSPRYKVAKRGQDVALRCDPISGHVSLFWYQQALGQGPEFLTYFQNEAQLDKSGLPSDRFFAERPEGSVSTLKIQRTQQEDSAVYLCASSLVLADTEAFFGQGTRLTVV.